This TCR beta chain was sequenced for a study of beta chain features in type 1 diabetes. Across the whole study: Examination of sorted cells across all samples involved 90 million to 120 million cells. Study-level points and caveats: Because the template was cDNA, high-expressing cells might be over-represented. Patients showed naive, central memory and Treg TCRB repertoires that appeared more similar than those of healthy donors.

Remarks on this clone: Antigen: not known.

Expressed TCRB transcripts got sequenced, as all isolated RNA was reverse transcribed. Method: immunoSEQ multiplex PCR; TCRdb's copy keeps in-frame clones and lacks some. The table shows just over 150,000 clones, with roughly 10% occurring only once. Germline CDR1 and CDR2: SGHTA and FQGNSA. V was shortened by 5 bases and J by 6 bases, with 15 bases between the two germline ends. The CDR3 length is 14 residues. Source material: central memory CD4+ T cells from blood. The receptor's source is a man in his late teens or twenties in good health. V usage is TRBV7-2 and J usage is TRBJ2-3, with D hard to call. CDR3 DNA: TGTGCCAGCAGCCTGGGCTACAAGGCCGATACGCAGTATTTT. Residues: CASSLGYKADTQYF.